Below, 5 T cell receptor beta chains from the same sample are listed, as sequenced in a study of response to subunit inactivated influenza vaccine (dated by TCRdb to 2016 to 2018). Libraries were constructed by RT-PCR. Sequencing used an Illumina HiSeq 2500. TCRdb handled the public reads itself, with Q25 trimming in fastp and clone calling in MiXCR, and kept productive beta chains. All rows with the same CDR3 protein become a single entry with the most common DNA and genes. The sample profile shows more than 450,000 distinct CDR3 sequences; roughly 10% of them were found once. The ten largest clones take up 10% of the sample. Specimen: PBMCs from blood, collected on the day of vaccination. The receptors were sampled from a man aged 50-59 years who received an inactivated influenza vaccine. Donor details come from another sample of the same person, matched by shared clones.

The V and J genes are TRBV20-1 and TRBJ1-1, with 7 bases that match TRBD1. This CDR3 contains 16 residues. Germline values: CDR1 DFQATT, CDR2 SNEGSKA (reference sequence). With 0 bases clipped from V and 1 base from J, the junction kept 8 bases outside the gene matches. CDR3 nucleotide sequence: TGCAGTGCTAGAGATCTAGGTACAGGGGCGAACACTGAAGCTTTCTTT. Translation: CSARDLGTGANTEAFF.

This clonotype occurred a few times. J is TRBJ1-5 and V is TRBV12-3 or TRBV12-4, with D unresolved. The length of the CDR3 is 15 residues. V lost 2 bases to trimming and J lost 3 bases, with 11 bases between them. The DNA of the CDR3 is TGTGCCAGCAGTTTACCCGGGTCCATCAATCAGCCCCAGCATTTT. It encodes CASSLPGSINQPQHF.

This clonotype turned up a few times. The V call is TRBV20-1, the J call TRBJ2-3, with no clear D. In germline, CDR1 is DFQATT, CDR2 SNEGSKA (reference sequence). V was pared by 6 bases and J by 7 bases, with 11 bases between. The CDR3 length is 11 residues. Here the CDR3 reads CSATDGHTQYF. The CDR3 bases are TGCAGTGCCACGGACGGCCATACGCAGTATTTT.

The rearrangement uses TRBV3-1 and TRBJ2-7; 9 positions agree with TRBD2. This CDR3 comprises 16 residues. Germline V gives CDR1 LGHDT, CDR2 YNNKEL (reference sequence). Germline trimming cut 4 bases from V and 0 bases from J; bases unmatched to any gene: 7. The CDR3 DNA follows: TGTGCCAGCAGCCTGAGCGGGGGGTACCCCTCCTACGAGCAGTACTTC. Translation gives CASSLSGGYPSYEQYF.

This clonotype has more than one count but fewer than ten. The gene calls are TRBV7-2 and TRBJ1-1; tentatively, D is TRBD1 (6 bases). Germline-derived CDR1 and CDR2 are SGHTA and FQGNSA. The length of the CDR3 is 13 residues. V shed 3 bases and J shed 7 bases, with 12 bases lying between them. The CDR3 reads CASSFRQDLEAFF. For the CDR3, the DNA is TGTGCCAGCAGCTTCCGACAGGACCTTGAAGCTTTCTTT.